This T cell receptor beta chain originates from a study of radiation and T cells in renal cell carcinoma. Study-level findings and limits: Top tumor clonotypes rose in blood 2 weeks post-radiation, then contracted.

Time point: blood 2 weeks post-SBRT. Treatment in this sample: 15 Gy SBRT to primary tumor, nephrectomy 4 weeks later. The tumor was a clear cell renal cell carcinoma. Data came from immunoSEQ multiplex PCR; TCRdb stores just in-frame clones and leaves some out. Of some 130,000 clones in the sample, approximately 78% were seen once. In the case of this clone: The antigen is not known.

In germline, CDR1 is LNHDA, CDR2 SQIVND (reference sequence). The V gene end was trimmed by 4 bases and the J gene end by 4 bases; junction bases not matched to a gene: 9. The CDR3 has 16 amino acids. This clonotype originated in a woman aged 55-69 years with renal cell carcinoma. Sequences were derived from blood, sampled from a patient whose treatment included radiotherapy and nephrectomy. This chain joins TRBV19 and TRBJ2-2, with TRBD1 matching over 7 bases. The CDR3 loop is CASSTQGLSGTGELFF. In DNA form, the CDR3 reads TGTGCCAGTAGTACACAGGGGTTGTCCGGCACCGGGGAGCTGTTTTTT.